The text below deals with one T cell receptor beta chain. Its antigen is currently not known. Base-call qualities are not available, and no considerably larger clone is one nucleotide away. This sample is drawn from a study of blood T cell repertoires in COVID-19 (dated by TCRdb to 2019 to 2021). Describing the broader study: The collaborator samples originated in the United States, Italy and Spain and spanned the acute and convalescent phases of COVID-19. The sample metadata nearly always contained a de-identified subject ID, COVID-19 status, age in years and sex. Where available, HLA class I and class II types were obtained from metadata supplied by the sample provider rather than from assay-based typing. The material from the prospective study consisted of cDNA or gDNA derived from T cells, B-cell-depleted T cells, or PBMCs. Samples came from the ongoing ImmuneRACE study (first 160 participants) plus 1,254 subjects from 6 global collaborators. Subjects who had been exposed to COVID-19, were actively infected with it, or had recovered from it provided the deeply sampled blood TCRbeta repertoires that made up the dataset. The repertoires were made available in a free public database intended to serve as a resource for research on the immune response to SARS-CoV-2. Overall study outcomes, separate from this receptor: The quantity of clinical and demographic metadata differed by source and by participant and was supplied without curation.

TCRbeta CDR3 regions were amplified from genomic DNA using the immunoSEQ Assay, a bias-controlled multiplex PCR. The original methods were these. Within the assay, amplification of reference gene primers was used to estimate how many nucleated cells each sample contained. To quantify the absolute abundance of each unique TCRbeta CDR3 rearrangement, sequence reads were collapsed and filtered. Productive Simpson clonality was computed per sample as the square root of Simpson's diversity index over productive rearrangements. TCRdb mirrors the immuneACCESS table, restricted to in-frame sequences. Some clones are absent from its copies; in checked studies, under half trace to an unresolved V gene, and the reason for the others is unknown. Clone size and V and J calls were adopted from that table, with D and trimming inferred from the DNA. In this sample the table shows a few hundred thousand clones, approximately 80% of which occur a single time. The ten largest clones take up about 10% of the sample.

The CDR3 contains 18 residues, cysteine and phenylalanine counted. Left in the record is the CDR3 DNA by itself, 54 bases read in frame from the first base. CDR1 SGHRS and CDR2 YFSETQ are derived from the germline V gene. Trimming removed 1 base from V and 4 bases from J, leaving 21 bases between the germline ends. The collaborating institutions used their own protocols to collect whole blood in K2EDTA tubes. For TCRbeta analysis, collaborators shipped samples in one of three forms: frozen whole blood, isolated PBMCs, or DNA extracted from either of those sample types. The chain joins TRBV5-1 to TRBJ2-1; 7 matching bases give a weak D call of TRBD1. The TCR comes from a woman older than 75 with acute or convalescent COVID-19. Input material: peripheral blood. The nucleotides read TGCGCCAGCAGCTTGATCCCCTCAGGGCAGGGGGGATACAATGAGCAGTTCTTC. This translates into CASSLIPSGQGGYNEQFF.